The 22 T cell receptor beta chains listed next were all sequenced from one sample in a study of response to subunit inactivated influenza vaccine. TCRdb used MiXCR to reprocess the RT-PCR reads, holding one entry per CDR3 protein. The repertoire includes about half a million distinct CDR3 sequences, 7.6% of them detected once, and under 15% sits in the top ten. The material was PBMCs from blood, obtained around 25 months after vaccination. The receptors come from a man between 50 and 70 years old who received an inactivated influenza vaccine.

This clonotype was seen repeatedly, ten times or more. The chain carries TRBV20-1 and TRBJ2-7, with 7 nucleotides matching TRBD1. The CDR3 is made up of 17 amino acids. J was trimmed by 1 base and V by 6 bases; bases with no gene match: 18. Germline CDR1 DFQATT, CDR2 SNEGSKA (reference sequence). The CDR3 protein is CSARRPVTGSKSYEQYF. CDR3 coding DNA: TGCAGTGCGCGACGGCCGGTGACAGGGAGTAAATCCTACGAGCAGTACTTC.

This clonotype was counted at least ten times. This chain links TRBV12-3 or TRBV12-4 with TRBJ2-1, with D maybe TRBD1 (6 bases). V gave up 4 bases and J gave up 6 bases, with 16 bases separating them. The CDR3 runs to 15 residues. DNA of the CDR3: TGTGCCAGCAGTTCCACCACCCCGGACAGCAATGAGCAGTTCTTC. Its translation is CASSSTTPDSNEQFF.

The chain combines TRBV24-1 with TRBJ2-3; 7 bases fit TRBD1. CDR3 length: 16 residues. Germline V lookup: CDR1 KGHDR, CDR2 SFDVKD. V lost 2 bases and J lost 1; bases outside the gene matches: 5. The CDR3 DNA sequence: TGTGCCACCAGTGATTCCGTTGGACAGGGCACAGATACGCAGTATTTT. It encodes CATSDSVGQGTDTQYF.

The gene calls are TRBV5-1 and TRBJ2-7, with 7 bases fitting TRBD1. Germline CDR1 and CDR2: SGHRS and YFSETQ. After removal of 2 bases from V and 6 bases from J, the junction contained 5 bases not matched to a gene. CDR3 length equals 13 residues. CDR3 amino acids: CASSFDAGGEQYF. CDR3 sequence (DNA): TGCGCCAGCAGCTTCGATGCAGGGGGCGAGCAGTACTTC.

This clonotype was picked up many times. The chain has TRBV11-2 and TRBJ1-2; D is uncertain. Trimming removed 5 bases at V and 4 bases at J, with 5 bases between. The V gene's germline CDR1 is SGHAT and CDR2 FQNNGV. This CDR3 spans 11 amino acids. In DNA form, the CDR3 reads TGTGCCAGCAGCACCTTCTATGGCTACACCTTC. It translates to CASSTFYGYTF.

This chain joins TRBV4-1 and TRBJ2-3; 9 positions match TRBD2. The CDR3 sequence is 17 residues long. The J segment lost 0 bases and the V segment lost 3 bases, leaving 7 bases of the junction unmatched. The germline CDR1 and CDR2 sequences are MGHRA and YSYEKL. The CDR3 nucleotides read TGCGCCAGCAGCCAGGGGTCGACTAGCGGAAGCACAGATACGCAGTATTTT. The encoded protein is CASSQGSTSGSTDTQYF.

This clonotype has ten or more counts. The V and J genes are TRBV10-3 and TRBJ2-7; 9 bases are a match to TRBD1. CDR3 length: 12 residues. V was clipped by 11 bases and J by 4 bases; unmatched bases: 6. CDR1 is ENHRY, CDR2 SYGVKD, per germline. The CDR3 DNA is TGTGCCTCCCGGGACAGGGAATACGAGCAGTACTTC. Translating gives CASRDREYEQYF.

This clonotype has just a few counts. The rearrangement links TRBV7-9 to TRBJ2-7, with 10 bases aligning to TRBD1. From germline, CDR1 is SEHNR and CDR2 FQNEAQ (reference sequence). V lost 1 base to trimming and J lost 0 bases; unmatched junction nucleotides: 3. The CDR3 is 16 amino acids. The CDR3 here is CASSLEDRGNSYEQYF. The CDR3 nucleotides read TGTGCCAGCAGCTTAGAGGACAGGGGGAACTCCTACGAGCAGTACTTC.

V and J are TRBV18 and TRBJ2-4; tentatively, D is TRBD1 or TRBD2 (5 bases each). CDR3 length: 13 amino acids. The germline V gene encodes CDR1 KGHSH and CDR2 LQKENI. V dropped 3 bases and J dropped 8 bases, with 11 bases sitting between them. CDR3 in amino acids: CASSPGQGDIQYF. DNA for the CDR3: TGTGCCAGCTCACCGGGTCAGGGAGACATTCAGTACTTC. Combining the CDR3 with reference TRBV18 and TRBJ2-4 gives the whole variable domain NAGVMQNPRHLVRRRGQEARLRCSPMKGHSHVYWYRQLPEEGLKFMVYLQKENIIDESGMPKERFSAEFPKEGPSILRIQQVVRGDSAAYFCASSPGQGDIQYFGAGTRLSVL.

This clonotype was picked up a small number of times. The chain carries TRBV29-1 and TRBJ2-3; 9 nucleotides line up with TRBD2. Germline trimming cut 4 bases from V and 2 bases from J; bases unmatched to any gene: 7. The CDR3 has 15 amino acids. Germline lookup yields CDR1 SQVTM and CDR2 ANQGSEA. CDR3 sequence reads: CSVGGLATNTDTQYF. CDR3 DNA sequence: TGCAGCGTTGGGGGACTAGCAACCAACACAGATACGCAGTATTTT.

This clonotype was seen only a few times. The chain has TRBV3-1 and TRBJ1-5, with TRBD1 matching 8 bases. J gave up 3 bases and V 5 bases, and 9 bases lay outside the gene matches. The CDR3 spans 16 residues. Germline values: CDR1 LGHDT, CDR2 YNNKEL (reference sequence). The CDR3 bases are TGTGCCAGCAGCGAGACGACAGGGGTCCCCAATCAGCCCCAGCATTTT. It codes for CASSETTGVPNQPQHF.

The rearrangement links TRBV27 to TRBJ2-7; 12 bases are shared with TRBD2. This CDR3 region has 15 residues. Germline loops: CDR1 MNHEY, CDR2 SMNVEV (reference sequence). With 5 bases clipped from V and 3 bases from J, the junction kept 5 bases outside the gene matches. The CDR3 bases are TGTGCCAGCAGTCAACTAGCGGGAGGTATCTACGAGCAGTACTTC. Protein product: CASSQLAGGIYEQYF.

The rearrangement joins TRBV10-3 to TRBJ1-5; D uncertain. Germline loops: CDR1 ENHRY, CDR2 SYGVKD. This CDR3 has 12 residues. V gave up 8 bases and J gave up 5 bases, with 10 bases separating them. CDR3 protein: CAISPTDQPQHF. The CDR3 bases are TGTGCCATCTCACCGACTGATCAGCCCCAGCATTTT.

The chain uses TRBV7-9 and TRBJ2-3, with unresolved D. V lost 6 bases, J lost 4 bases, and 8 bases lay in between. This CDR3 has 12 amino acids. Germline V lookup: CDR1 SEHNR, CDR2 FQNEAQ (reference sequence). CDR3 DNA: TGTGCCAGCAGTGCGACCGCAGATACGCAGTATTTT. Protein sequence: CASSATADTQYF.

This clonotype was counted many times. V gene TRBV29-1 combines with J gene TRBJ2-3; D is undetermined. V shed 2 bases and J shed 0 bases, with 12 bases lying between them. The CDR3 has 15 residues. CDR1 is SQVTM, CDR2 ANQGSEA, per germline. The CDR3 loop reads CSVESTPESTDTQYF. CDR3 nucleotides: TGCAGCGTTGAATCAACTCCTGAAAGCACAGATACGCAGTATTTT.

This clonotype was counted a few times. This rearrangement joins TRBV12-3 or TRBV12-4 to TRBJ2-3; TRBD2 agrees at 11 bases. This CDR3 region has 18 residues. The junction had 10 bases not matched to a gene; V was cut back by 4 bases and J by 1 base. The CDR3 loop reads CASSSNLGLAEGTDTQYF. The CDR3 DNA is TGTGCCAGCAGTTCGAACTTGGGACTAGCGGAAGGCACAGATACGCAGTATTTT.

The chain recombines TRBV7-2 with TRBJ2-7, with 8 bases identical to TRBD1. Germline loops: CDR1 SGHTA, CDR2 FQGNSA. The CDR3 has 14 amino acids. V lost 8 bases, J lost 7 bases, and 13 bases stayed unmatched. The CDR3 here is CASRRDRFLGEQYF. In DNA form, the CDR3 reads TGTGCCAGCCGCCGGGACAGGTTCTTGGGGGAGCAGTACTTC.

This clonotype was seen more than once but under ten times. The chain combines TRBV20-1 with TRBJ2-7; D is unresolved. The CDR3 consists of 10 residues. V was cut by 3 bases and J by 7 bases, with 7 bases left in between. Germline CDR1 reads DFQATT; CDR2 reads SNEGSKA (reference sequence). Here the CDR3 DNA reads TGCAGTGCTAGTCACCGGGAGCAGTACTTC. Protein sequence: CSASHREQYF.

This clonotype was recorded a few times. The chain has TRBV4-3 and TRBJ1-1; D unclear. The CDR3 spans 13 residues. V was trimmed by 6 bases and J by 2 bases, leaving 10 bases between them. Germline V gene lookup returns CDR1 LGHNA and CDR2 YSLEER. The CDR3 DNA follows: TGCGCCAGCAGAAGGGCGAGTAACACTGAAGCTTTCTTT. It encodes CASRRASNTEAFF.

The chain combines TRBV29-1 with TRBJ2-1, with 12 bases aligning to TRBD2. This CDR3 is 15 amino acids long. Germline V gene lookup returns CDR1 SQVTM and CDR2 ANQGSEA. J was trimmed by 8 bases and V by 1 base; bases with no gene match: 6. The CDR3 sequence is CSVEGLAGGFDEQFF. The CDR3 region has the DNA TGCAGCGTTGAAGGGCTAGCGGGAGGGTTCGATGAGCAGTTCTTC.

This clonotype was recorded a few times. This chain links TRBV20-1 with TRBJ1-6; D is perhaps TRBD1 (5 bases). This CDR3 spans 17 amino acids. V was trimmed by 5 bases and J by 0 bases, leaving 17 bases between them. CDR1 and CDR2 (germline): DFQATT, SNEGSKA (reference sequence). The chain's CDR3 is CSAHRTASSSYNSPLHF. In DNA, the CDR3 is TGCAGTGCTCACAGGACTGCCTCATCCTCCTATAATTCACCCCTCCACTTT.

Many counts were recorded for this clonotype. This chain uses TRBV5-1 with TRBJ2-7, with 7 bases fitting TRBD1. There are 13 residues in the CDR3. V dropped 1 base and J dropped 2; count of bases not matched to a gene: 0. The germline gives CDR1 SGHRS, CDR2 YFSETQ. The CDR3 sequence: CASSLQGAYEQYF. CDR3 DNA sequence: TGCGCCAGCAGCTTGCAGGGGGCCTACGAGCAGTACTTC.